The entry below describes one T cell receptor (beta chain). Germline V gene sequence: CDR1 MNHEY, CDR2 SVGAGI. The CDR3 is made up of 11 amino acids. Trimming shortened V by 7 bases and J by 6 bases, and 7 bases separated the two germline ends. This sample is part of a study of beta chain features in type 1 diabetes. Sorting based on CD45RO/CCR7/CD25/CD127/CD95/CD27 separated CD4+ naive, central memory, regulatory and stem cell-like memory cells. Isolated RNA was reverse transcribed in full, so expressed TCRB transcripts were sequenced. The average read count of naive, central memory and regulatory T cell samples was about 3.57 million. Only in-frame clones appear in the TCRdb table, and some are missing; sequencing was by immunoSEQ multiplex PCR. Found here are hundreds of thousands of clones, over 10% of them singletons; the top ten hold approximately 0.015%.

The source of this sequence is a man between 18 and 29 years old in good health. Sequencing was done on a sample of naive CD4+ T cells from blood. The chain uses TRBV6-5 and TRBJ2-1; D call uncertain. The CDR3 reads CASTNSNEQFF. The CDR3 bases are TGTGCCAGCACGAACTCCAATGAGCAGTTCTTC.